This TCR beta chain was sequenced for a study of blood T cells in healthy people across ages. Study information: About one barcoded beta molecule per two T cells was captured by template switching.

Overall study results and limits: The fall in TCR beta diversity per million T cells was roughly linear with age. Higher diversity and more naive CD4+ cells were features of long-lived donors, compared to aged donors. Strong correlation was found linking TCR beta diversity to naive T cell percentage.

Concerning this clonotype itself: Its specificity is not known.

The authors ran a second PCR of about 6 to 11 cycles using a sample-barcoded 5' primer and a J-beta primer mix. TCRdb re-called the 5' RACE reads with MiXCR, one entry per CDR3 protein. The table includes 1,300,000 or so distinct CDR3 sequences, almost 60% detected once. The sample comprised blood. This TCR was recovered from a man aged 18 to 30 in good health.

For the CDR3, the DNA is TGTGCCAGCAGCCAAGATGGGGTTAACGAGCAGTACTTC. Translating it yields CASSQDGVNEQYF. The chain couples TRBV4-2 to TRBJ2-5; D unclear. With the DNA end fitting TRBJ2-7 better, the J assignment may be wrong. CDR1 and CDR2 (germline): LGHNA, YNFKEQ. The CDR3 covers 13 residues.